This is a list of T cell receptor beta chains from one sample in a study of T cells after yellow fever vaccination. Using its own MiXCR run on the 5' RACE reads, TCRdb lists one record per CDR3 protein. There are about 430,000 distinct CDR3 sequences in the sample; around a sixth occur only once, and roughly a sixth lies in the top ten. The sample was PBMCs, taken before the yellow fever booster vaccination. The receptors here all came from a young man who received the YFV17D yellow fever vaccine. The CDR3 runs from the conserved cysteine through the conserved F or W. The D gene is left open where the match is weak. Expanded clones are given a class, and other clones once, few, many or no size at all.

V,size,J,D,DNA,CDR3
TRBV12-3/TRBV12-4,few,TRBJ2-7,-,TGTGCCAGCAGCGCCGGGAGCCGAGGGGAGCAGTACTTC,CASSAGSRGEQYF
TRBV10-3,-,TRBJ2-7,-,TGTGCCATCAGTGGTAGGAACGAGCAGTACTTC,CAISGRNEQYF
TRBV7-9,few,TRBJ1-4,-,TGTGCCAGCAGCTTAGACAGATACCCTGGAAAACTGTTTTTT,CASSLDRYPGKLFF
TRBV6-1,-,TRBJ2-7,-,TGTGCCAGCAGTGGGGTGGCAGGGATGTACGAGCAGTACTTC,CASSGVAGMYEQYF
TRBV5-1,-,TRBJ1-1,-,TGCGCCAGCAGCAGTGACACAACGGCGGGCACTGAAGCTTTCTTT,CASSSDTTAGTEAFF
TRBV6-5,few,TRBJ1-2,-,TGTGCCAGCAGTTACTTTCCGGGGGACGAAGGCTACACCTTC,CASSYFPGDEGYTF
TRBV30,many,TRBJ2-7,-,TGTGCCTGGAGTGTAGGGGCGACGGCCCTGGCCGAGCAGTACTTC,CAWSVGATALAEQYF
TRBV15,-,TRBJ1-2,TRBD1,TGTGCCACCAGCAGAGCAGGGGGCTCTGGCTACACCTTC,CATSRAGGSGYTF
TRBV5-1,-,TRBJ2-5,-,TGCGCCAGCCGGCTGAGGGGGTCGGAGACCCAGTACTTC,CASRLRGSETQYF
TRBV7-6,-,TRBJ2-2,TRBD1,TGTGCCAGCAGCTTAACAGGGGGCTATTCCGGGGAGCTGTTTTTT,CASSLTGGYSGELFF
TRBV7-9,few,TRBJ2-6,-,TGTGCCAGCAGCTTACACTCACTGCACTCTGGGGCCAACGTCCTGACTTTC,CASSLHSLHSGANVLTF
TRBV6-2/TRBV6-3,-,TRBJ2-6,TRBD2,TGTGCCAGCAGTTACTTCGGACTAGCGGGGGCTGGGGCCAACGTCCTGACTTTC,CASSYFGLAGAGANVLTF
TRBV5-1,many,TRBJ2-1,-,TGCGCCAGCAGCTTGTGGGAGGATGAGCAGTTCTTC,CASSLWEDEQFF
TRBV5-1,few,TRBJ2-3,-,TGCGCCAGCAGCCCACCGGTCTCCGAGGGCGCAGATACGCAGTATTTT,CASSPPVSEGADTQYF
TRBV7-9,-,TRBJ2-5,TRBD1,TGTGCCAGCAGCTCGAGACAGGGGGGGGAGACCCAGTACTTC,CASSSRQGGETQYF
TRBV12-3/TRBV12-4,few,TRBJ2-1,-,TGTGCCAGCAGACGGTCGACTGAGCAGTTCTTC,CASRRSTEQFF
TRBV11-2,-,TRBJ2-5,TRBD2,TGTGCCAGCAGGAACACTAGTGGGGGGGTTGATGTTGGGGAGACCCAGTACTTC,CASRNTSGGVDVGETQYF
TRBV12-3/TRBV12-4,many,TRBJ2-2,-,TGTGCCAGCAGTTCAAACACCGGGGAGCTGTTTTTT,CASSSNTGELFF
TRBV5-1,-,TRBJ2-6,-,TGCGCCAGCAGCTTGTTGATTATCCAGGGGCACTCTGGGGCCAACGTCCTGACTTTC,CASSLLIIQGHSGANVLTF
TRBV6-2/TRBV6-3,few,TRBJ2-1,TRBD2,TGTGCCATCTCCCTGGGGACTAGCGGCTACAATGAGCAGTTCTTC,CAISLGTSGYNEQFF
TRBV7-2,few,TRBJ1-2,TRBD1,TGTGCCAGCAGCTTAACAGGGGCTGGCTACACCTTC,CASSLTGAGYTF
TRBV7-2,few,TRBJ1-6,TRBD1,TGTGCCAGCAGCTCAGCCTCCGGGACAGGGTGGGGATCACCCCTCCACTTT,CASSSASGTGWGSPLHF
TRBV7-9,few,TRBJ2-2,-,TGTGCCTCCAATCCGGCAGGGGAAAACACCGGGGAGCTGTTTTTT,CASNPAGENTGELFF
TRBV24-1,-,TRBJ2-6,TRBD1,TGTGCCGCACAGGGGGCGGAGACTGGGGCCAACGTCCTGACTTTC,CAAQGAETGANVLTF
TRBV15,few,TRBJ2-1,-,TGTGCCACCAGCAGAGATCGTTGGGGGTCGGCGAATGAGCAGTTCTTC,CATSRDRWGSANEQFF
TRBV28,few,TRBJ2-2,TRBD1,TGTGCCAGCGAGACAGGGGGCGCGGGCACCGGGGAGCTGTTTTTT,CASETGGAGTGELFF
TRBV4-2,-,TRBJ2-3,TRBD2,TGTGCCAGCAGCCAAGAGAGGCTAGCGGCTCATACGCAGTATTTT,CASSQERLAAHTQYF
TRBV6-6,-,TRBJ2-1,-,TGTGCCAGCAGTTCTCGGACAGAAGTAATAGACAATGAGCAGTTCTTC,CASSSRTEVIDNEQFF
TRBV20-1,few,TRBJ2-7,TRBD1,TGCAGTGCTGTTTGGACAGGCTCCTACGAGCAGTACTTC,CSAVWTGSYEQYF
TRBV20-1,-,TRBJ2-3,-,TGCAGTGCTAGAGTCGGCGGAACTAGCACAGATACGCAGTATTTT,CSARVGGTSTDTQYF
TRBV5-1,-,TRBJ2-7,-,TGCGCCAGCAGCTTGTTGGGACTCACCTACGAGCAGTACTTC,CASSLLGLTYEQYF
TRBV5-1,many,TRBJ2-1,TRBD1,TGCGCCAGCAGCCCGCCCGGGACAGTCTACAATGAGCAGTTCTTC,CASSPPGTVYNEQFF
TRBV7-7,few,TRBJ2-1,-,TGTGCCAGCAGCCCTGACAGAAACAATGAGCAGTTCTTC,CASSPDRNNEQFF
TRBV10-3,-,TRBJ2-3,-,TGTGCCATCAGCCCAGGGGGGACCACAGATACGCAGTATTTT,CAISPGGTTDTQYF
TRBV7-9,-,TRBJ2-4,TRBD1,TGTGCCAGCAGCCAGCCGGGACAGGGGATTTCTCTAGCCAAAAACATTCAGTACTTC,CASSQPGQGISLAKNIQYF
TRBV5-6,few,TRBJ1-2,-,TGTGCCAGCAGCTTTCACCCCTACCTGGAGAACTATGGCTACACCTTC,CASSFHPYLENYGYTF
TRBV7-6,-,TRBJ2-2,TRBD1,TGTGCCAGCAGCGCGGACAGGGGAGAAGGGGAGCTGTTTTTT,CASSADRGEGELFF
TRBV20-1,-,TRBJ1-4,TRBD1,TGCAGTGCTAGACCTATCAGGGGGCTTGGTGAAAAACTGTTTTTT,CSARPIRGLGEKLFF
TRBV30,-,TRBJ2-7,-,TGTGCCTGGAGTACACAGGGCTACGAGCAGTACTTC,CAWSTQGYEQYF
TRBV5-1,few,TRBJ1-1,-,TGCGCCAGCAGCTTGGCCGGAGGGGTGTCAGCTTTCTTT,CASSLAGGVSAFF
TRBV27,-,TRBJ1-1,-,TGTGCCAGCACTAGGTTGGAGGGCCACACTGAAGCTTTCTTT,CASTRLEGHTEAFF
TRBV7-9,few,TRBJ2-1,TRBD2,TGTGCCAGCACCCCGACTAGCGGGGGGTATGGTGAGCAGTTCTTC,CASTPTSGGYGEQFF
TRBV7-8,few,TRBJ2-1,-,TGTGCCAGCAGCCTTTGGTCCTACAATGAGCAGTTCTTC,CASSLWSYNEQFF
TRBV4-3,-,TRBJ2-3,-,TGCGCCAGCAGCCTGTTGACTACAGATACGCAGTATTTT,CASSLLTTDTQYF
TRBV5-1,-,TRBJ2-5,-,TGCGCCAGCAGCCAGGGACCCTCCGATGAGACCCAGTACTTC,CASSQGPSDETQYF
TRBV29-1,-,TRBJ2-2,-,TGCAGCGTTACGGGACTCAACGGGGAGCTGTTTTTT,CSVTGLNGELFF
TRBV4-2,-,TRBJ2-5,-,TGTGCCAGCAGCCAAGATGGAACCCCTAGGGAGACCCAGTACTTC,CASSQDGTPRETQYF
TRBV19,few,TRBJ1-2,TRBD1,TGTGCCAGTAGTTCCTGGGACAGGGACGACTATGGCTACACCTTC,CASSSWDRDDYGYTF
TRBV5-4,-,TRBJ2-3,-,TGTGCCAGCAGCTATAATCCAGATACGCAGTATTTT,CASSYNPDTQYF
TRBV30,-,TRBJ2-5,TRBD2,TGTGCCTGGAGTGTACTAGCGGAAGAGACCCAGTATTTC,CAWSVLAEETQYF
TRBV20-1,-,TRBJ2-7,TRBD1,TGCAGTGCTATTGGACAGGGAGGCTCCTACGAGCAGTACTTC,CSAIGQGGSYEQYF
TRBV4-3,-,TRBJ1-1,-,TGCGCCAGCAGCCACCTGACAGGGAACACTGAAGCTTTCTTT,CASSHLTGNTEAFF
TRBV12-3/TRBV12-4,few,TRBJ2-3,TRBD1,TGTGCCAGCAGTCGGGACAGGGGAGGAGATACGCAGTATTTT,CASSRDRGGDTQYF
TRBV6-2/TRBV6-3,-,TRBJ2-2,-,TGTGCCAGCAGTTACCTATACACGAACACCGGGGAGCTGTTTTTT,CASSYLYTNTGELFF
TRBV6-5,-,TRBJ2-3,-,TGTGCCAGCAGTTCACGGAGAGATACGCAGTATTTT,CASSSRRDTQYF
TRBV5-4,few,TRBJ2-2,-,TGTGCCAGCAGCTTCTTTGGAGGGATCGCCGGGGAGCTGTTTTTT,CASSFFGGIAGELFF
TRBV7-2,-,TRBJ2-2,-,TGTGCCAGCAGCTTCGGTAGGGTCGGCACCGGGGAGCTGTTTTTT,CASSFGRVGTGELFF
TRBV4-3,many,TRBJ2-5,TRBD1,TGCGCCAGCAGTCCCCGGACAGGGGAGACCCAGTACTTC,CASSPRTGETQYF
TRBV5-1,few,TRBJ2-3,TRBD2,TGCGCCAGCAGCTTGGTCCCCCCTAGCGGAGGGGCCCCAGATACGCAGTATTTT,CASSLVPPSGGAPDTQYF